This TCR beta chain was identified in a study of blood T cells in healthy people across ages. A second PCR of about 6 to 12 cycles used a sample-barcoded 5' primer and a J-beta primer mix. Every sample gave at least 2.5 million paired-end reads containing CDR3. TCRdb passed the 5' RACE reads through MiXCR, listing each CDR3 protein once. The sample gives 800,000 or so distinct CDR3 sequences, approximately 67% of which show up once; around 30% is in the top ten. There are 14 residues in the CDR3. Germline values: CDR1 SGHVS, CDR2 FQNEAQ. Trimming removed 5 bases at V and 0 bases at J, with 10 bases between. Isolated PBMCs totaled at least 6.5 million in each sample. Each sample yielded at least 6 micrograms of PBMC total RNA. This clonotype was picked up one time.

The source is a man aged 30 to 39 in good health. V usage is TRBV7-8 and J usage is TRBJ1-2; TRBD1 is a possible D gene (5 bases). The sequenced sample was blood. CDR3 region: CASSGTEANYGYTF. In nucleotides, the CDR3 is TGTGCCAGCAGCGGGACCGAAGCTAACTATGGCTACACCTTC.